The 20 T cell receptor beta chains listed next were all sequenced from one sample in a study of shared clonotypes between healthy human individuals. CD8 cells regarded as naive lacked CD45RO, were positively chosen for CCR7, and omitted terminally differentiated effector memory CD45RA+ cells. Profiling relied on immunoSEQ multiplex PCR, and the TCRdb table lists in-frame clones only, not all of them. The repertoire includes more than 2 million clones, 90% to 95% of them detected once, and more than 1.5% sits in the top ten. Sample: naive CD8+ T cells from PBMCs. The origin of the receptors is a man aged 18 to 29 in good health. Some clones in this sample may be carry-over from other donors' samples.

The chain recombines TRBV28 with TRBJ1-1; D ambiguous. The V and J ends lost 2 bases and 0 bases respectively, with 7 bases between them. Germline V gives CDR1 MDHEN, CDR2 SYDVKM. The CDR3 extends over 14 amino acids. DNA for the CDR3: TGTGCCAGCAGTTTACCAGATTTGAACACTGAAGCTTTCTTT. Translated, it gives CASSLPDLNTEAFF.

This chain links TRBV6-6 with TRBJ1-2; no firm D call. Germline V lookup: CDR1 MNHNY, CDR2 SVGAGI (reference sequence). The length of the CDR3 is 11 residues. V was cut by 7 bases and J by 5 bases, with 8 bases left in between. CDR3 nucleotide sequence: TGTGCCAGCACGGGTATTTATGGCTACACCTTC. Translating gives CASTGIYGYTF.

This clone was seen once. The chain joins TRBV2 to TRBJ2-1, with TRBD1 matching over 9 bases. The germline V gene has CDR1 SNHLY and CDR2 FYNNEI. CDR3 length: 16 residues. Losses at the gene ends were 4 bases for V and 4 bases for J; bases not matched to a gene: 8. CDR3 sequence reads: CASSGRGDRAYNEQFF. DNA for the CDR3: TGTGCCAGCAGTGGACGCGGGGACAGGGCGTACAATGAGCAGTTCTTC.

Comment on this clone: Other nucleotide sequences from this sample produce the same CDR3. The chain recombines TRBV7-9 with TRBJ2-2; D is uncertain. V was trimmed by 0 bases and J by 7 bases, leaving 3 bases between them. This CDR3 comprises 12 residues. The germline gives CDR1 SEHNR, CDR2 FQNEAQ (reference sequence). CDR3 in amino acids: CASSLAVGELFF. The CDR3 nucleotides are TGTGCCAGCAGCTTAGCTGTCGGGGAGCTGTTTTTT.

This clone was seen once. The chain couples TRBV27 to TRBJ2-5; 7 positions match TRBD2. Germline values: CDR1 MNHEY, CDR2 SMNVEV (reference sequence). After removal of 6 bases from V and 5 bases from J, the junction contained 18 bases not matched to a gene. This CDR3 has 17 residues. The CDR3 sequence: CASSPSSGEWSGETQYF. The CDR3 region has the DNA TGTGCCAGCAGCCCATCGAGCGGGGAGTGGAGCGGGGAGACCCAGTACTTC.

The CDR3 protein is CASSLGTSVHNEQFF. CDR3 bases: TGTGCCAGCAGCTTGGGGACTAGCGTCCACAATGAGCAGTTCTTC. The gene calls are TRBV5-8 and TRBJ2-1, with 9 bases matching TRBD2. CDR3 length: 15 residues. Germline CDR1 reads SGHTS; CDR2 reads YDEGEE. V was pared by 0 bases and J by 5 bases, with 3 bases of the junction left unmatched.

The genes are TRBV28 and TRBJ2-7, with a possible D match to TRBD2 (6 bases). Germline-derived CDR1 and CDR2 are MDHEN and SYDVKM. V lost 6 bases and J 0 bases, leaving 15 bases between the germline ends. This CDR3 contains 15 residues. CDR3 region: CASSPAAGYSYEQYF. CDR3 sequence (DNA): TGTGCCAGCAGCCCGGCGGCGGGATACTCCTACGAGCAGTACTTC. Drawing the rest from reference TRBV28 and TRBJ2-7, the complete variable domain is DVKVTQSSRYLVKRTGEKVFLECVQDMDHENMFWYRQDPGLGLRLIYFSYDVKMKEKGDIPEGYSVSREKKERFSLILESASTNQTSMYLCASSPAAGYSYEQYFGPGTRLTVT.

This rearrangement joins TRBV5-6 to TRBJ2-5; 9 bases match TRBD1. CDR1 and CDR2 from the germline V gene are SGHDT and YYEEEE. The CDR3 has 14 residues. The ends lost 3 bases at V and 4 bases at J; junction bases unmatched: 4. This chain's CDR3 is CASSWTGVGETQYF. The CDR3, as DNA: TGTGCCAGCAGCTGGACAGGGGTCGGAGAGACCCAGTACTTC.

Here the CDR3 DNA reads TGCGCCAGCAGCGGGATGGACACCACCACAGATACGCAGTATTTT. As protein: CASSGMDTTTDTQYF. The V and J genes are TRBV5-1 and TRBJ2-3, with a possible D match to TRBD1 (5 bases). Trimming took off 4 bases at V and 2 bases at J, with 14 bases between the two ends. The CDR3 spans 15 residues. The germline gives CDR1 SGHRS, CDR2 YFSETQ.

Worth noting for this clone: Other DNA sequences of this sample code for an identical CDR3. In DNA form, the CDR3 reads TGTGCCAGCGGACTGAATCAGCCCCAGCATTTT. Translation gives CASGLNQPQHF. This rearrangement joins TRBV27 to TRBJ1-5, with D unclear. CDR1 MNHEY and CDR2 SMNVEV come from the germline V gene (reference sequence). The CDR3 runs 11 residues. V was clipped by 8 bases and J by 4 bases, with 6 bases between them.

Regarding this clone: The same CDR3 arises from other DNA sequences in this sample as well. V and J are TRBV27 and TRBJ1-1; D is perhaps TRBD1 (6 bases). This CDR3 region has 14 residues. V was clipped by 5 bases and J by 4 bases, with 14 bases between them. Germline V lookup: CDR1 MNHEY, CDR2 SMNVEV (reference sequence). The CDR3 spells CASSLQGSGTEAFF. The DNA for the CDR3 is TGTGCCAGCAGTCTACAGGGCAGCGGCACTGAAGCTTTCTTT.

J is TRBJ1-1 and V is TRBV13, with 8 bases fitting TRBD1. The CDR3 loop spans 15 amino acids. Per the germline V gene, CDR1 is PRHDT and CDR2 is FYEKMQ (reference sequence). V lost 4 bases and J lost 6; bases outside the gene matches: 10. CDR3: CASSSLGTGISEAFF. The CDR3 coding sequence is TGTGCCAGCAGCTCCTTAGGGACAGGAATCTCTGAAGCTTTCTTT.

In its sample, this clone was seen once. The CDR3 spells CASSLGYLAHTIYF. CDR3 coding DNA: TGTGCCAGCAGCTTGGGATACCTCGCGCACACCATATATTTT. The rearrangement links TRBV5-6 to TRBJ1-3; D remains ambiguous. The V gene lost 0 bases and the J gene lost 8 bases, with 12 bases spanning the gap. CDR1 is SGHDT and CDR2 is YYEEEE in the germline V gene. CDR3 length: 14 amino acids.

This clone appeared once. This chain uses TRBV28 with TRBJ1-1; 10 positions agree with TRBD1. The CDR3 sequence is 16 residues long. Germline V gene data show CDR1 as MDHEN and CDR2 as SYDVKM. V shed 5 bases, J shed 7 bases, and the junction held 13 bases outside the gene matches. Here the CDR3 reads CASSLSPLDRGIEAFF. The DNA for the CDR3 is TGTGCCAGCAGTCTTTCACCCCTGGACAGGGGGATTGAAGCTTTCTTT.

CDR3 sequence reads: CASSEVTDRGWRGNQPQHF. The DNA of the CDR3 is TGTGCCAGCAGTGAAGTGACTGACAGGGGGTGGAGGGGCAATCAGCCCCAGCATTTT. The rearrangement links TRBV6-1 to TRBJ1-5, with 9 nucleotides matching TRBD1. J lost 2 bases, V lost 1 base, and 12 bases had no gene match. Germline V gene sequence: CDR1 MNHNS, CDR2 SASEGT. CDR3 size: 19 residues.

As regards this clone: This specimen includes other DNA sequences encoding the same CDR3. CDR3 amino acids: CASSFLGNTGELFF. CDR3 DNA: TGTGCCAGCAGTTTCTTAGGGAACACCGGGGAGCTGTTTTTT. This chain links TRBV27 with TRBJ2-2, with D unclear. The CDR3 has 14 residues. The V end was cut by 3 bases, the J end by 1 base, with 6 bases between. The germline CDR1 and CDR2 sequences are MNHEY and SMNVEV (reference sequence).

The CDR3, as DNA: TGTGCCAGTAGTGCTACCCAGGCAGGAGCCGAGCAGTACTTC. This sequence encodes CASSATQAGAEQYF. This chain joins TRBV19 and TRBJ2-7; D remains unclear. The ends were cut back, 5 bases at V and 6 bases at J, with 17 bases in the middle. The CDR3 extends over 14 amino acids. Germline assignment: CDR1 LNHDA and CDR2 SQIVND (reference sequence). Looking up the rest from reference TRBV19 and TRBJ2-7 gives the full variable domain: DGGITQSPKYLFRKEGQNVTLSCEQNLNHDAMYWYRQDPGQGLRLIYYSQIVNDFQKGDIAEGYSVSREKKESFPLTVTSAQKNPTAFYLCASSATQAGAEQYFGPGTRLTVT.

The rearrangement links TRBV13 to TRBJ1-2; D is uncertain. The CDR3 extends over 12 amino acids. Per the germline V gene, CDR1 is PRHDT and CDR2 is FYEKMQ (reference sequence). V was shortened by 5 bases and J by 11 bases, with 15 bases between the two germline ends. The CDR3 is CASSPSESAYTF. CDR3 DNA: TGTGCCAGCAGCCCAAGCGAGAGCGCTTACACCTTC. The complete variable domain, with remaining parts taken from reference TRBV13 and TRBJ1-2, reads AAGVIQSPRHLIKEKRETATLKCYPIPRHDTVYWYQQGPGQDPQFLISFYEKMQSDKGSIPDRFSAQQFSDYHSELNMSSLELGDSALYFCASSPSESAYTFGSGTRLTVV.

The rearrangement links TRBV28 to TRBJ1-2, with D uncertain. Germline CDR1 is MDHEN and CDR2 is SYDVKM. V lost 8 bases to trimming and J lost 10 bases, with 23 bases between them. This CDR3 contains 14 residues. CDR3 nucleotides: TGTGCCAGCGGGAGGAACCTAGAATCGGGTCTCTACACCTTC. Amino acids: CASGRNLESGLYTF.

The CDR3 DNA reads as TGCGCCAGCAGCCAGGGTGGTGCAGGGCGTGACACTGAAGCTTTCTTT. This translates into CASSQGGAGRDTEAFF. V and J are TRBV4-3 and TRBJ1-1; maybe TRBD1 (5 bases). Germline loops: CDR1 LGHNA, CDR2 YSLEER. The CDR3 has 16 residues. The V and J ends lost 3 bases and 3 bases respectively, with 17 bases between them.